Presented here are 14 T cell receptor beta chains from one specimen sequenced in a study of cytomegalovirus exposure and HLA in healthy donors. The PCR ran on 60 Vbeta and 13 Jbeta primers. Assay used: immunoSEQ multiplex PCR; TCRdb lists only in-frame clones, some missing. The repertoire holds fewer than 200,000 clones, with 80% to 90% as singletons. Sequenced input: PBMCs. These receptors all come from a woman younger than 30 in good health and CMV-seronegative.

CDR3 nucleotide sequence: TGTGCCACCTCCGAGGTCGGGGGAAAACAAGAGACCCAGTACTTC. Translation gives CATSEVGGKQETQYF. The J gene is TRBJ2-5, the V gene TRBV25-1, with a possible D match to TRBD2 (6 bases). This CDR3 contains 15 residues. Looked up from germline, CDR1 is MGHDK and CDR2 is SYGVNS. The V gene lost 10 bases and the J gene lost 2 bases, with 20 bases spanning the gap.

The chain carries TRBV27 and TRBJ2-5, with TRBD2 identical over 7 bases. The CDR3 is 13 residues long. CDR1 and CDR2 (germline): MNHEY, SMNVEV (reference sequence). Germline trimming cut 6 bases from V and 11 bases from J; bases unmatched to any gene: 12. The CDR3 DNA reads as TGTGCCAGCAGACAAGGTGCGGGAGTACGGCAGTACTTC. It specifies CASRQGAGVRQYF.

The chain carries TRBV6-1 and TRBJ2-7; 7 bases line up with TRBD1. With 2 bases clipped from V and 4 bases from J, the junction kept 8 bases outside the gene matches. CDR1 and CDR2 (germline): MNHNS, SASEGT. The CDR3 contains 15 residues. CDR3 in DNA: TGTGCCAGCAGTGAAAGCGACAGGGTCGCTTACGAGCAGTACTTC. It is translated as CASSESDRVAYEQYF.

The chain uses TRBV4-1 and TRBJ2-7; TRBD2 aligns across 8 bases. The germline gives CDR1 MGHRA, CDR2 YSYEKL. Germline trimming cut 5 bases from V and 0 bases from J; bases unmatched to any gene: 3. This CDR3 is 14 amino acids long. CDR3 DNA sequence: TGCGCCAGCAGCGCGGGACTAGGCTCCTACGAGCAGTACTTC. This translates into CASSAGLGSYEQYF.

The V call is TRBV9, the J call TRBJ2-4; D is perhaps TRBD1 (5 bases). The CDR3 has 15 residues. Trimming removed 0 bases from V and 11 bases from J, with 18 bases in between. The germline V gene encodes CDR1 SGDLS and CDR2 YYNGEE. The CDR3 DNA sequence: TGTGCCAGCAGCGTAGATACCTCACAGGACCGATTTCAGTACTTC. It specifies CASSVDTSQDRFQYF.

The V call is TRBV28, the J call TRBJ1-2; TRBD1 matches 7 bases. J gave up 4 bases and V 2 bases, and 16 bases lay outside the gene matches. Germline CDR1 MDHEN, CDR2 SYDVKM. The CDR3 sequence is 18 residues long. CDR3 in amino acids: CASSLATSQGIKIYGYTF. CDR3 DNA sequence: TGTGCCAGCAGTTTAGCCACATCACAGGGGATAAAGATCTATGGCTACACCTTC.

The chain recombines TRBV19 with TRBJ2-7, with TRBD1 matching over 8 bases. Germline CDR1 reads LNHDA; CDR2 reads SQIVND (reference sequence). This CDR3 region has 15 residues. Trimming removed 5 bases from V and 3 bases from J; junction bases left unmatched: 9. As DNA, the CDR3 is TGTGCCAGTAGTGTCCAGGGGGCTGGTGTCTACGAGCAGTACTTC. Its translation: CASSVQGAGVYEQYF.

CDR3 in amino acids: CASSVRDMNTEAFF. The CDR3 DNA follows: TGTGCCAGCAGTGTCCGAGATATGAACACTGAAGCTTTCTTT. V and J are TRBV27 and TRBJ1-1; no clear D gene. Germline V lookup: CDR1 MNHEY, CDR2 SMNVEV (reference sequence). V was clipped by 5 bases and J by 0 bases, with 10 bases between them. The CDR3 covers 14 residues.

The J gene is TRBJ2-1, the V gene TRBV6-4; 10 nucleotides match TRBD2. The V gene end was trimmed by 0 bases and the J gene end by 6 bases; junction bases not matched to a gene: 5. There are 16 residues in the CDR3. The germline gives CDR1 MRHNA, CDR2 SNTAGT. The CDR3 loop is CASSDSGSGRANEQFF. The CDR3 bases are TGTGCCAGCAGTGACTCGGGGAGCGGGAGGGCCAATGAGCAGTTCTTC.

This sequence joins TRBV4-3 and TRBJ1-2; D gene unclear. V was cut by 0 bases and J by 0 bases, with 11 bases left in between. Germline V lookup: CDR1 LGHNA, CDR2 YSLEER. This CDR3 contains 16 residues. The CDR3 nucleotides are TGCGCCAGCAGCCAAGACCGAGGCCCTTCTAACTATGGCTACACCTTC. Translation: CASSQDRGPSNYGYTF.

This clone is a singleton in its sample. This sequence joins TRBV19 and TRBJ2-1; D may be TRBD2 (7 bases). Germline V CDR1 and CDR2: LNHDA, SQIVND (reference sequence). The CDR3 is 15 amino acids. V was trimmed by 10 bases and J by 7 bases, leaving 23 bases between them. For the CDR3, the DNA is TGTGCCACCTCGAAGGAGGGGGAGGGCCGGAATGAGCAGTTCTTC. It translates to CATSKEGEGRNEQFF.

This clone was detected only a few times. CDR3 sequence: CASTEETTDTQYF. The CDR3 coding sequence is TGTGCCAGCACCGAGGAGACGACAGATACGCAGTATTTT. This chain connects TRBV2 to TRBJ2-3; D is unresolved. Trimming stripped 7 bases from V and 3 bases from J, with 11 bases between. This CDR3 contains 13 residues. Germline-derived CDR1 and CDR2 are SNHLY and FYNNEI.

V is TRBV28 and J is TRBJ1-5; no firm D call. V lost 2 bases and J lost 0, with 8 bases in between. The germline V gene has CDR1 MDHEN and CDR2 SYDVKM. This CDR3 contains 15 residues. This CDR3 is CASSLPLYSNQPQHF. In DNA, the CDR3 is TGTGCCAGCAGTTTACCTCTTTATAGCAATCAGCCCCAGCATTTT.

The V gene is TRBV7-9, the J gene TRBJ2-1; D might be TRBD1 (5 bases). The ends were cut back, 4 bases at V and 4 bases at J, with 17 bases in the middle. CDR1 and CDR2 from the germline V gene are SEHNR and FQNEAQ (reference sequence). The length of the CDR3 is 16 residues. The CDR3 region is CASSYRRASNYNEQFF. The CDR3 DNA reads TGTGCCAGCAGCTATCGCAGGGCTTCAAATTACAATGAGCAGTTCTTC.